Detailed here is one T cell receptor (beta chain). Its antigen is not yet known. Base-call qualities are not available, and no considerably larger clone is one nucleotide away. Using the deep immunoSEQ assay, TCR CDR3 regions were amplified from genomic DNA by multiplex PCR. Extracted genomic DNA from each cell subset was spread evenly across all wells of several immunoSEQ 96-well plates, with each plate serving as a replicate. For sorted subsets, roughly 200 ng of genomic DNA, equivalent to around 29,000 T cell genomes, went into each replicate PCR. Purified libraries were quantified with a Qubit 3.0 fluorometer, sized on a Bioanalyzer 2100, and re-quantified with the KAPA Library Quantification kit. Every immunoSEQ 96-well plate was sequenced on a dedicated single-read 150-cycle Illumina NextSeq 550 flow cell. The paper's processing steps were these. Because only junctional sequences without quality scores were contained in the immunoSEQ output, filtering matching that applied to full-length reads could not be performed. To assign V/J genes and CDR3, sequences were annotated against IMGT germline references using PyIR, a Python wrapper for IgBLAST v1.9. Reads were filtered out if the reads had weak V/J assignments (E-value above 1e-6), no CDR3, stop codons, out-of-frame junctions, or ambiguous translated residues. V3J clonotypes were defined as sequences sharing an identical inferred V gene, J gene, and CDR3 amino acid sequence. Percentage overlap between repertoires was calculated by dividing the number of shared unique clonotypes by the size of the smaller repertoire. Repertoire richness was assessed with RTK rarefaction, the Chao1 estimator, and Recon v2.1 estimates of unobserved clonotypes. Generation probabilities were computed with OLGA for all TCRbeta clonotypes obtained by the gDNA method from several donors. The clones in this table, taken by TCRdb from immuneACCESS, are in-frame only. Not every clone is retained; where verified, under half of the shortfall comes from an unresolved V gene, and the cause of the rest is unknown. V and J calls and clone size are those listed in that table; D and trimming were worked out from the DNA. This sample lists around 2,000,000 clones; roughly 95% were detected once. 1% to 1.3% of the sample lies in the top ten.

CDR1 MGHRA and CDR2 YSYEKL were looked up in the germline V gene. The CDR3 sequence holds 17 residues, the cysteine and phenylalanine included. Only the CDR3 part of the read is kept: 51 bases, read in frame from the first base. V sheds 5 bases and J sheds 4 bases, leaving 18 bases between their ends. The entry originates in a study of shared clonotypes between healthy human individuals (dated by TCRdb to the early 2020s). The study in broad terms: The cohort comprised a couple of women and a few men aged 18 to 49 years. The study deeply sequenced blood TCR repertoires of about 5 healthy adults to estimate repertoire size and the extent of clonotype sharing between individuals. Different laboratories and diverse techniques were used to prepare libraries and sequence TCR repertoires, to increase sequencing depth and limit assay-specific biases. Each donor's leukapheresis produced roughly between about 0.8 and 8.9 billion PBMCs. Per donor, three plates each were used for CD4 naive and CD4 memory, two for CD8 naive, and one for CD8 memory. The research as a whole found: Only blood was sampled, and tissue TCR repertoires likely differ from those in blood. Based on pairwise subsampling, the degree of clonotype sharing among donors was expected to be affected by sequencing depth. The genetic and exposure-history diversity represented was limited by the small number of donors. Compared with non-shared clonotypes, clonotypes shared by all four sorted-subset donors had higher generation probabilities. Larger estimated clonotype richness was generally found for naive subsets than for memory subsets. Sharing across several donors was observed for approximately 5% of naive CD4, over 3% of naive CD8, 2% to 2.5% of memory CD4, and about 0.4% of memory CD8 clonotypes. Incomplete sequencing was indicated by rarefaction of sorted-subset datasets, despite the large sequencing depth.

For the CD8 naive samples, CD45RO-negative cells were positively selected for CCR7, yielding a CD45RA+CCR7+ population from which TemRA cells were excluded. The donors were healthy, HIV-negative adults with no recently reported acute infections or vaccinations. All donors were Caucasian adults living in Nashville, Tennessee, USA. Blood was collected by leukapheresis, and PBMCs were isolated by Ficoll-Histopaque density gradient centrifugation and then cryopreserved in liquid nitrogen vapor phase. Purity and quantity of every magnetically sorted T cell population were checked by analytical flow cytometry. Genomic DNA was isolated from each sorted fraction and quantified by UV absorbance on a Nanodrop 2000c.

Recombination linked TRBV4-1 to TRBJ2-6, with the D gene too uncertain to name. Sequencing was carried out using naive CD8+ T cells sorted from blood. According to the study, the label for this sample's cell subset or site signals: CD45RA+CCR7+. The TCR was taken from a man aged 18 to 29 in good health. The nucleotide sequence reads TGCGCCAGCAGCTACGAAGACCTCCCGCCGGGGGCCAACGTCCTGACTTTC. Its protein reads: CASSYEDLPPGANVLTF.